This TCR beta chain was identified in a study of blood T cell repertoires in COVID-19. Background on the study: Italy, Spain and the United States were the sources of the convalescent and acute COVID-19 samples.

Method: immunoSEQ multiplex PCR; TCRdb's copy keeps in-frame clones and lacks some. The sample consists of 200,000 to 250,000 clones, 85% to 90% of them appearing once. V shed 3 bases, J shed 5 bases, and the junction held 9 bases outside the gene matches. Germline assignment: CDR1 KGHDR and CDR2 SFDVKD. The CDR3 has 15 residues. The receptor was isolated from a woman aged 55-70 years with acute or convalescent COVID-19. The sequenced sample was peripheral blood. The chain joins TRBV24-1 to TRBJ2-7, with 7 bases identical to TRBD1. The CDR3 is CATSDRGLPGDEQYF. In nucleotides, the CDR3 is TGTGCCACCAGTGATAGGGGGCTCCCCGGCGACGAGCAGTACTTC.